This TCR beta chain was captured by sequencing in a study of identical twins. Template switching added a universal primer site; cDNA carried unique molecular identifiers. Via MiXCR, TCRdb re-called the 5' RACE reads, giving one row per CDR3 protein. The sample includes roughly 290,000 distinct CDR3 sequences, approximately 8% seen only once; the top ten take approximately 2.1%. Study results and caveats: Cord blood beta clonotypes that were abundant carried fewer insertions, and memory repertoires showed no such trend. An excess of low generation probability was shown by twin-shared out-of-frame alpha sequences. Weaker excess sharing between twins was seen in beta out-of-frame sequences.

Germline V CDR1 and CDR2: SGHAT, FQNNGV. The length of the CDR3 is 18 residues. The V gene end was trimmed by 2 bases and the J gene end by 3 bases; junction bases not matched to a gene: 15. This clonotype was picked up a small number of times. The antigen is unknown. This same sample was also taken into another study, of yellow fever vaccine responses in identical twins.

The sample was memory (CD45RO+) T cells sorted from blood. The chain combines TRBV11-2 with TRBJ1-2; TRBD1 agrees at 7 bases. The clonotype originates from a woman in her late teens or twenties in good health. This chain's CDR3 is CASSLKWAGGMQDYGYTF. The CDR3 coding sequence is TGTGCCAGCAGCTTAAAGTGGGCAGGGGGTATGCAGGACTATGGCTACACCTTC.